Listed below are T cell receptor beta chains from one sample, sequenced in a study of cytomegalovirus exposure and HLA in healthy donors. Only in-frame clones appear in the TCRdb table, and some are missing; sequencing was by immunoSEQ multiplex PCR. The sample shows about 160,000 clones, about 88% of them seen only once. The sequenced material came from PBMCs. All receptors come from a woman younger than 30 in good health and CMV-seronegative. CDR3s include the opening cysteine and the closing phenylalanine or tryptophan. D genes are given only for firm matches. The listing skips clone size in some rows; elsewhere it reads once, few, many or a size class.

d_call | j_call | clone_size | v_call | cdr3_aa | cdr3_nt
- | TRBJ2-1 | - | TRBV29-1 | CSTRDWSEQFF | TGCAGCACACGGGACTGGTCTGAGCAGTTCTTC
- | TRBJ1-4 | - | TRBV19 | CASSLREGEKLFF | TGTGCCAGTAGTCTGCGTGAGGGTGAAAAACTGTTTTTT
- | TRBJ1-1 | - | TRBV6-4 | CASTKKEAGGTEAFF | TGTGCCAGCACCAAAAAGGAGGCGGGAGGGACTGAAGCTTTCTTT
TRBD1 | TRBJ1-4 | - | TRBV6-5 | CASSRSGTGGEKLFF | TGTGCCAGCAGCCGCTCCGGGACAGGGGGCGAAAAACTGTTTTTT
TRBD2 | TRBJ2-7 | - | TRBV27 | CASSFLGGAGEQYF | TGTGCCAGCAGTTTCCTGGGTGGAGCGGGGGAGCAGTACTTC
- | TRBJ1-5 | few | TRBV19 | CASTLGQNNQPQHF | TGTGCCAGTACCCTCGGACAGAACAATCAGCCCCAGCATTTT
TRBD1 | TRBJ2-7 | - | TRBV27 | CASSLGQPAYEQYF | TGTGCCAGCAGTTTGGGACAGCCAGCCTACGAGCAGTACTTC
- | TRBJ2-1 | - | TRBV28 | CASSLYVGGSYNEQFF | TGTGCCAGCAGTTTGTACGTCGGGGGCTCCTACAATGAGCAGTTCTTC
- | TRBJ1-1 | - | TRBV10-3 | CAISAGPEAGLDTEAFF | TGTGCCATCAGTGCGGGCCCAGAGGCGGGGTTGGACACTGAAGCTTTCTTT
TRBD1 | TRBJ1-1 | few | TRBV27 | CASRTGGGSEAFF | TGTGCCAGCAGGACAGGGGGAGGGTCTGAAGCTTTCTTT
- | TRBJ2-2 | - | TRBV5-1 | CASSSTATVNTGELFF | TGCGCCAGCAGCTCGACAGCCACAGTGAACACCGGGGAGCTGTTTTTT
- | TRBJ1-1 | - | TRBV30 | CASYKFTRSGNTEAFF | TGTGCCTCGTACAAATTTACTCGAAGCGGGAACACTGAAGCTTTCTTT
TRBD1 | TRBJ2-7 | once | TRBV4-1 | CASSQVGQGHPPEQYF | TGCGCCAGCAGCCAAGTGGGACAGGGTCACCCTCCCGAGCAGTACTTC
- | TRBJ2-3 | once | TRBV19 | CASTLTGPTDTQYF | TGTGCCAGTACCTTGACAGGACCCACAGATACGCAGTATTTT
- | TRBJ1-2 | - | TRBV10-3 | CAISATTRAYGYTF | TGTGCCATCAGCGCTACTACAAGAGCCTATGGCTACACCTTC
TRBD1 | TRBJ1-2 | once | TRBV28 | CASRSTGVYGYTF | TGTGCCAGCAGGTCGACAGGGGTCTATGGCTACACCTTC
- | TRBJ1-6 | - | TRBV9 | CASSAQDSPLHF | TGTGCCAGCAGCGCACAAGATTCACCCCTCCACTTT